The 23 T cell receptor beta chains given below trace back to one sample, sequenced in a study of OX40 agonist ivuxolimab in advanced cancers. TCRdb's copy holds only in-frame clones and misses some; the assay was immunoSEQ multiplex PCR. The sample consists of roughly 100,000 clones, around 84% of them appearing once. Sequencing used CD4+ or CD8+ T cells sorted from blood, obtained in a trial of the OX40 agonist ivuxolimab. The receptors derive from an adult with an advanced solid tumor such as melanoma, head and neck, liver or kidney cancer.

This clone was seen just once. The chain uses TRBV18 and TRBJ2-1; 14 bases are shared with TRBD2. Germline trimming cut 6 bases from V and 8 bases from J; bases unmatched to any gene: 9. This CDR3 has 16 amino acids. CDR1 and CDR2 (germline): KGHSH, LQKENI. The CDR3 protein is CASSGSLGLAGDEQFF. CDR3 sequence (DNA): TGTGCCAGCTCCGGGTCGCTGGGACTAGCGGGGGATGAGCAGTTCTTC.

V and J are TRBV28 and TRBJ2-5; 9 nucleotides agree with TRBD2. Germline V lookup: CDR1 MDHEN, CDR2 SYDVKM. There are 15 residues in the CDR3. V lost 4 bases and J lost 3; bases outside the gene matches: 6. Here the CDR3 reads CASSSPVAGEETQYF. In DNA form, the CDR3 reads TGTGCCAGCAGTTCCCCAGTAGCGGGGGAAGAGACCCAGTACTTC.

The table lists this clone with a count of one. V gene TRBV5-1 combines with J gene TRBJ2-3; D is tentatively TRBD1 or TRBD2 (5 bases each). Germline V gene data show CDR1 as SGHRS and CDR2 as YFSETQ. The germline V and J ends were trimmed by 1 base and 4 bases, with 13 bases remaining between them. The CDR3 length is 15 residues. Here the CDR3 reads CASSLIGVGADTQYF. The CDR3 region has the DNA TGCGCCAGCAGCTTGATAGGTGTGGGGGCAGATACGCAGTATTTT.

The V and J genes are TRBV19 and TRBJ2-3; 11 positions match TRBD2. The V segment lost 4 bases and the J segment 2 bases; nucleotides outside the gene matches: 8. The CDR3 covers 17 residues. Germline V CDR1 and CDR2: LNHDA, SQIVND (reference sequence). CDR3 residues: CASSTLAGALFTDTQYF. The CDR3 DNA follows: TGTGCCAGTAGTACACTAGCGGGGGCCCTCTTCACAGATACGCAGTATTTT. Variable domain in full (rest from reference TRBV19 and TRBJ2-3): DGGITQSPKYLFRKEGQNVTLSCEQNLNHDAMYWYRQDPGQGLRLIYYSQIVNDFQKGDIAEGYSVSREKKESFPLTVTSAQKNPTAFYLCASSTLAGALFTDTQYFGPGTRLTVL.

The V and J genes are TRBV29-1 and TRBJ2-7; the D gene is possibly TRBD1 (7 bases). Germline assignment: CDR1 SQVTM and CDR2 ANQGSEA. With 4 bases removed from V and 5 bases from J, the gap between germline ends came to 15 bases. The CDR3 runs 13 residues. The CDR3 DNA sequence: TGCAGCGTTGCACGACAGGGAGGAAACGAGCAGTACTTC. It yields the protein CSVARQGGNEQYF.

The rearrangement joins TRBV7-2 to TRBJ1-5; D remains unclear. This CDR3 is built from 15 residues. Germline CDR1 is SGHTA and CDR2 is FQGNSA. V lost 2 bases to trimming and J lost 1 base, with 9 bases between them. This CDR3 reads CASSLRYASNQPQHF. The CDR3 DNA is TGTGCCAGCAGCTTACGCTACGCGAGCAATCAGCCCCAGCATTTT.

The chain combines TRBV7-6 with TRBJ2-7, with D unclear. Germline CDR1 is SGHVS and CDR2 is FNYEAQ. Trimming pared 3 bases from V and 4 bases from J, leaving 10 bases between. CDR3 length: 13 amino acids. CDR3 loop: CASSFRGFYEQYV. CDR3 nucleotide sequence: TGTGCCAGCAGCTTCCGAGGATTTTACGAGCAGTACGTC.

The V and J genes are TRBV2 and TRBJ2-6; D is undetermined. The germline gives CDR1 SNHLY, CDR2 FYNNEI. Deletions cut 1 base from V and 4 bases from J, with 11 bases between. This CDR3 spans 16 amino acids. CDR3 loop: CASSEVWGTGANVLTF. The CDR3 coding sequence is TGTGCCAGCAGTGAAGTCTGGGGAACAGGGGCCAACGTCCTGACTTTC.

The chain is built from TRBV28 and TRBJ2-3; 8 nucleotides match TRBD2. The J segment lost 4 bases and the V segment lost 7 bases, leaving 13 bases of the junction unmatched. Germline CDR1 reads MDHEN; CDR2 reads SYDVKM. The CDR3 is made up of 16 amino acids. The CDR3 region is CASTLQRGGPADTQYF. The CDR3 nucleotides read TGTGCCAGCACCCTCCAGCGCGGGGGGCCGGCAGATACGCAGTATTTT.

This chain joins TRBV5-4 and TRBJ2-2; D is ambiguous. This CDR3 comprises 12 residues. Between the trimmed V and J ends, which lost 10 bases and 1 base, there was a span of 8 bases. Germline CDR1 SGHNT, CDR2 YYREEE (reference sequence). DNA of the CDR3: TGTGCCTCCCAGCGGAACACCGGGGAGCTGTTTTTT. It specifies CASQRNTGELFF.

V gene TRBV19 combines with J gene TRBJ1-5; maybe TRBD1 (5 bases). V lost 7 bases and J 2 bases, leaving 12 bases between the germline ends. There are 14 residues in the CDR3. Germline CDR1 and CDR2: LNHDA and SQIVND (reference sequence). This CDR3 is CASTMRGGNQPQHF. The CDR3 bases are TGTGCCAGTACCATGCGGGGGGGCAATCAGCCCCAGCATTTT.

The rearrangement links TRBV11-3 to TRBJ1-4; 7 nucleotides match TRBD1. J gave up 10 bases and V 5 bases, and 7 bases lay outside the gene matches. Per the germline V gene, CDR1 is SGHNT and CDR2 is YENEEA. This CDR3 has 13 amino acids. CDR3 amino acids: CASSMGQLVKLFF. DNA for the CDR3: TGTGCCAGCAGCATGGGACAGTTGGTAAAACTGTTTTTT.

The chain uses TRBV4-2 and TRBJ2-3; D call uncertain. CDR3 length: 16 residues. The V gene lost 2 bases and the J gene lost 0 bases, with 12 bases spanning the gap. Germline V gives CDR1 LGHNA, CDR2 YNFKEQ. The CDR3 DNA sequence: TGTGCCAGCAGCCAATTCGACTCCGCAAGCACAGATACGCAGTATTTT. It is translated as CASSQFDSASTDTQYF.

The chain recombines TRBV6-1 with TRBJ1-2; D is undetermined. Germline CDR1 and CDR2: MNHNS and SASEGT. Deletions cut 4 bases from V and 0 bases from J, with 12 bases between. The CDR3 has 15 residues. The CDR3 region has the DNA TGTGCCAGCAGTGGAGGAGCAGATGCTAACTATGGCTACACCTTC. Amino acids: CASSGGADANYGYTF.

This chain joins TRBV28 and TRBJ1-1; unclear D gene. The germline gives CDR1 MDHEN, CDR2 SYDVKM. V lost 7 bases and J lost 0, with 12 bases in between. The CDR3 spans 14 residues. CDR3 residues: CASTLEEMNTEAFF. In nucleotides, the CDR3 is TGTGCCAGCACTCTTGAGGAGATGAACACTGAAGCTTTCTTT.

The CDR3 DNA reads TGTGCCAGCAGCTTAACTCCGGGGGAAGAGACCCAGTACTTC. Its protein is CASSLTPGEETQYF. The chain combines TRBV7-2 with TRBJ2-5; weak D call: TRBD2 (6 bases). V lost 2 bases and J lost 3, with 10 bases in between. The CDR3 runs to 14 residues. Germline loops: CDR1 SGHTA, CDR2 FQGNSA.

The chain recombines TRBV7-2 with TRBJ2-7; 12 nucleotides line up with TRBD2. CDR1 is SGHTA and CDR2 is FQGNSA in the germline V gene. The CDR3 contains 14 residues. The V and J ends lost 4 bases and 7 bases, in that order; junction bases with no gene match: 5. In nucleotides, the CDR3 is TGTGCCAGCAGCTCTAGCGGGGGGGCCGGGGAGCAGTACGTC. Protein: CASSSSGGAGEQYV.

The chain links TRBV19 to TRBJ1-1; possible D gene TRBD1, 6 bases. CDR3 length: 14 amino acids. Germline V lookup: CDR1 LNHDA, CDR2 SQIVND (reference sequence). Trimming pared 3 bases from V and 8 bases from J, leaving 16 bases between. This CDR3 reads CASSIGGATVEAFF. The CDR3 coding sequence is TGTGCCAGTAGTATTGGGGGGGCGACTGTAGAAGCTTTCTTT.

The chain recombines TRBV11-2 with TRBJ2-7; perhaps TRBD1 as D (5 bases). This CDR3 region has 15 residues. V was shortened by 7 bases and J by 1 base, with 17 bases between the two germline ends. The germline gives CDR1 SGHAT, CDR2 FQNNGV. The CDR3 region has the DNA TGTGCCAGCACCCTGACAGTACCAAGGTCCTACGAGCAGTACTTC. This encodes CASTLTVPRSYEQYF. Full variable domain (outside the CDR3, taken from reference TRBV11-2 and TRBJ2-7): EAGVAQSPRYKIIEKRQSVAFWCNPISGHATLYWYQQILGQGPKLLIQFQNNGVVDDSQLPKDRFSAERLKGVDSTLKIQPAKLEDSAVYLCASTLTVPRSYEQYFGPGTRLTVT.

The genes are TRBV7-3 and TRBJ2-3, with 12 bases fitting TRBD2. Trimming took 3 bases from V and 1 from J; bases not matched to a gene: 8. The CDR3 runs 18 residues. Germline lookup yields CDR1 SGHTA and CDR2 FQGTGA. The CDR3 protein is CASSFASGGARGTDTQYF. Written as DNA, the CDR3 is TGTGCCAGCAGCTTTGCTAGCGGGGGGGCCCGGGGCACAGATACGCAGTATTTT.

This clone was seen just once. This chain joins TRBV14 and TRBJ2-7, with D hard to call. The ends were cut back, 2 bases at V and 3 bases at J, with 2 bases in the middle. Germline V gene lookup returns CDR1 SGHDN and CDR2 FVKESK. This CDR3 is 11 amino acids long. The CDR3 region has the DNA TGTGCCAGCAGCCAATACTACGAGCAGTACTTC. Its translation: CASSQYYEQYF.

In this sample, this clone turned up once. The chain couples TRBV9 to TRBJ2-5, with TRBD2 identical over 11 bases. Germline V gene data show CDR1 as SGDLS and CDR2 as YYNGEE. The J segment lost 7 bases and the V segment lost 0 bases, leaving 8 bases of the junction unmatched. The CDR3 extends over 16 amino acids. The CDR3 sequence: CASSVGSGGAQGTQYF. The CDR3 DNA sequence: TGTGCCAGCAGCGTAGGTAGCGGGGGGGCCCAGGGGACCCAGTACTTC.

The chain carries TRBV6-6 and TRBJ2-3, with 8 positions matching TRBD2. The germline CDR1 and CDR2 sequences are MNHNY and SVGAGI (reference sequence). The V gene end was trimmed by 5 bases and the J gene end by 8 bases; junction bases not matched to a gene: 0. CDR3 size: 11 residues. The CDR3, as DNA: TGTGCCAGCAGTCGGGAGGGTACGCAGTATTTT. It specifies CASSREGTQYF.